The 30 T cell receptor beta chains reported below all come from one sample, sequenced in a study of blood T cell repertoires in COVID-19. Libraries were prepared by immunoSEQ multiplex PCR; TCRdb keeps only in-frame clonotypes and omits some of them. The sample contains around 270,000 clones, 85% to 90% of which appear only once. Sequenced material: peripheral blood. The receptors shown here come from a man aged 40-55 years with acute or convalescent COVID-19.

This chain links TRBV29-1 with TRBJ1-2, with a tentative D call TRBD1 (6 bases). CDR3 length equals 15 residues. Germline V CDR1 and CDR2: SQVTM, ANQGSEA. V was clipped by 0 bases and J by 2 bases, with 13 bases between them. The CDR3 sequence: CSVEDRGRGNYGYTF. The CDR3 nucleotides are TGCAGCGTTGAAGATCGGGGGAGGGGGAACTATGGCTACACCTTC.

The chain is built from TRBV15 and TRBJ2-3, with 11 bases fitting TRBD2. The CDR3 contains 16 residues. The V segment lost 1 base and the J segment 9 bases; nucleotides outside the gene matches: 9. The germline CDR1 and CDR2 sequences are LNHNV and YYDKDF (reference sequence). CDR3 DNA: TGTGCCACCAGCAGAGGGGCTAGCGGGGGGCCAGGGACGCAGTATTTT. Translation: CATSRGASGGPGTQYF.

Here the CDR3 DNA reads TGTGCCAGCAGCTTGACAGGCACCACAGATACGCAGTATTTT. The encoded protein is CASSLTGTTDTQYF. The V and J genes are TRBV5-6 and TRBJ2-3; D is possibly TRBD1 (5 bases). This CDR3 contains 14 residues. CDR1 and CDR2 (germline): SGHDT, YYEEEE. V lost 1 base and J lost 2, with 8 bases in between.

This chain links TRBV13 with TRBJ2-3, with 9 nucleotides matching TRBD2. The CDR3 consists of 15 residues. Looked up from germline, CDR1 is PRHDT and CDR2 is FYEKMQ (reference sequence). Germline trimming cut 3 bases from V and 1 base from J; bases unmatched to any gene: 2. The CDR3 reads CASSFRLAGTDTQYF. The CDR3 region has the DNA TGTGCCAGCAGCTTCCGACTAGCGGGCACAGATACGCAGTATTTT. Filled out from reference TRBV13 and TRBJ2-3, the complete variable domain reads AAGVIQSPRHLIKEKRETATLKCYPIPRHDTVYWYQQGPGQDPQFLISFYEKMQSDKGSIPDRFSAQQFSDYHSELNMSSLELGDSALYFCASSFRLAGTDTQYFGPGTRLTVL.

The chain joins TRBV2 to TRBJ2-3; D is unresolved. V lost 7 bases, J lost 1 base, and 6 bases lay in between. Germline V CDR1 and CDR2: SNHLY, FYNNEI. CDR3 size: 12 residues. The CDR3 coding sequence is TGTGCCAGCAACGAGGGCACAGATACGCAGTATTTT. This codes for CASNEGTDTQYF.

V is TRBV19 and J is TRBJ2-3, with 13 bases matching TRBD2. CDR3 length: 18 amino acids. After removal of 6 bases from V and 2 bases from J, the junction contained 11 bases not matched to a gene. Germline lookup yields CDR1 LNHDA and CDR2 SQIVND (reference sequence). The CDR3 nucleotides are TGTGCCAGTAGCCAGGGGGGACTAGCGGGGAGAAACACAGATACGCAGTATTTT. Its protein product is CASSQGGLAGRNTDTQYF.

In regard to this clone: The sample has other DNA sequences that encode this CDR3 too. This rearrangement joins TRBV12-3 or TRBV12-4 to TRBJ1-2; no reliable D call. V lost 5 bases, J lost 3 bases, and 4 bases lay in between. This CDR3 has 11 residues. CDR3 nucleotides: TGTGCCAGCAGTCGAGACTATGGCTACACCTTC. Its translation: CASSRDYGYTF.

To note about this clone: Other DNA sequences of this sample code for an identical CDR3. The chain joins TRBV3-1 (or the pseudogene TRBV3-2) to TRBJ1-6; D remains ambiguous. CDR3 length: 12 residues. CDR1 and CDR2 from the germline V gene are LGHDT and YNNKEL (reference sequence). Trimming stripped 4 bases from V and 9 bases from J, with 7 bases between. The CDR3 DNA reads as TGTGCCAGCAGCCCCGGCGGTTCACCCCTCCACTTT. Amino acid sequence: CASSPGGSPLHF.

The rearrangement joins TRBV11-2 to TRBJ1-6; the match to TRBD1 covers 8 bases. Trimming removed 3 bases from V and 10 bases from J; junction bases left unmatched: 8. This CDR3 has 15 residues. Germline V CDR1 and CDR2: SGHAT, FQNNGV. DNA of the CDR3: TGTGCCAGCAGCTTGGGACAGGCGAATAGGTCACCCCTCCACTTT. It specifies CASSLGQANRSPLHF.

This sequence joins TRBV6-5 and TRBJ1-2, with TRBD1 matching over 7 bases. J gave up 8 bases and V 2 bases, and 11 bases lay outside the gene matches. CDR1 and CDR2 from the germline V gene are MNHEY and SVGAGI. This CDR3 is 15 amino acids long. In nucleotides, the CDR3 is TGTGCCAGCAGTTACGGGGGAGGACAGGCACAAGGCTACACCTTC. This gives the protein CASSYGGGQAQGYTF.

This clone was seen just once. The chain joins TRBV28 to TRBJ1-1; D not certain. The CDR3 covers 12 residues. Deletions cut 2 bases from V and 6 bases from J, with 7 bases between. The V gene's germline CDR1 is MDHEN and CDR2 SYDVKM. This CDR3 reads CASSLSGAEAFF. CDR3 bases: TGTGCCAGCAGTTTAAGCGGGGCTGAAGCTTTCTTT.

The V and J genes are TRBV30 and TRBJ1-1; D remains unclear. CDR1 and CDR2 (germline): GTSNPN, SVGIG (reference sequence). The CDR3 runs to 13 residues. V was clipped by 2 bases and J by 0 bases, with 7 bases between them. CDR3 nucleotide sequence: TGTGCCTGGAGTATGGAGGTGAACACTGAAGCTTTCTTT. It specifies CAWSMEVNTEAFF.

The chain carries TRBV6-6 and TRBJ2-7, with TRBD2 matching 14 bases. V was pared by 4 bases and J by 11 bases, with 7 bases of the junction left unmatched. CDR1 is MNHNY, CDR2 SVGAGI, per germline (reference sequence). This CDR3 comprises 14 residues. The CDR3 sequence is CASSFGTSGGSEYF. The CDR3 bases are TGTGCCAGCAGTTTCGGGACTAGCGGGGGTTCTGAGTACTTC.

Points on this clone: A read error may produce the germline difference seen at one junction end. The chain combines TRBV5-8 with TRBJ2-7; D not certain. The CDR3 runs to 12 residues. Germline V CDR1 and CDR2: SGHTS, YDEGEE. Here the CDR3 DNA reads TGTGCCAGCAGCTTGGAAGTTGGCCCCGCACACTTC. Translating gives CASSLEVGPAHF.

The chain carries TRBV5-1 and TRBJ1-3; D gene unclear. The germline CDR1 and CDR2 sequences are SGHRS and YFSETQ. The CDR3 has 14 residues. V lost 4 bases, J lost 0 bases, and 8 bases lay in between. The CDR3 region is CASSQSNSGNTIYF. CDR3 bases: TGCGCCAGCAGCCAAAGCAACTCTGGAAACACCATATATTTT.

The genes are TRBV5-1 and TRBJ1-6; unclear D gene. V shed 0 bases and J shed 9 bases, with 10 bases lying between them. The CDR3 is made up of 14 amino acids. CDR1 and CDR2 (germline): SGHRS, YFSETQ. As DNA, the CDR3 is TGCGCCAGCAGCTTGGAACTAGCCGGTTCACCCCTCCACTTT. This translates into CASSLELAGSPLHF.

This chain connects TRBV11-1 to TRBJ1-6; no clear D gene. The V and J ends lost 3 bases and 9 bases respectively, with 15 bases between them. The CDR3 is 15 amino acids. The germline V gene has CDR1 SGHAT and CDR2 FQDESV (reference sequence). In DNA form, the CDR3 reads TGTGCCAGCAGCTTGCGTTTCTCCTCCATTTCACCCCTCCACTTT. This sequence encodes CASSLRFSSISPLHF.

This chain uses TRBV6-1 with TRBJ2-7; weak D call: TRBD1 (5 bases). The length of the CDR3 is 17 residues. Germline V gene lookup returns CDR1 MNHNS and CDR2 SASEGT. V lost 4 bases and J lost 4, with 23 bases in between. The CDR3 nucleotides read TGTGCCAGCAGTGTGGAACAGAGACAGTCCTTTATTTACGAGCAGTACTTC. Its translation is CASSVEQRQSFIYEQYF.

This clone came up once. CDR3 in amino acids: CASSQDGQGENIQYF. As DNA, the CDR3 is TGCGCCAGCAGCCAAGATGGACAGGGGGAAAACATTCAGTACTTC. This chain links TRBV4-1 with TRBJ2-4; 10 bases map to TRBD1. The CDR3 has 15 amino acids. The V and J ends lost 0 bases and 5 bases, in that order; junction bases with no gene match: 1. CDR1 is MGHRA, CDR2 YSYEKL, per germline.

The genes are TRBV11-2 and TRBJ1-2, with D unresolved. The germline V and J ends were trimmed by 5 bases and 6 bases, with 10 bases remaining between them. Germline values: CDR1 SGHAT, CDR2 FQNNGV. This CDR3 comprises 12 residues. CDR3 sequence: CASSLPRDGYTF. The CDR3 coding sequence is TGTGCCAGCAGCCTGCCCCGGGATGGCTACACCTTC.

The V gene is TRBV2, the J gene TRBJ1-5; 7 bases map to TRBD1. V was pared by 7 bases and J by 2 bases, with 5 bases of the junction left unmatched. Germline CDR1 and CDR2: SNHLY and FYNNEI. The CDR3 has 14 amino acids. In DNA, the CDR3 is TGTGCCAGCACGGGACAGACCCGCAATCAGCCCCAGCATTTT. Translated: CASTGQTRNQPQHF. Looking up the rest from reference TRBV2 and TRBJ1-5 gives the full variable domain: EPEVTQTPSHQVTQMGQEVILRCVPISNHLYFYWYRQILGQKVEFLVSFYNNEISEKSEIFDDQFSVERPDGSNFTLKIRSTKLEDSAMYFCASTGQTRNQPQHFGDGTRLSIL.

The chain links TRBV5-4 to TRBJ1-1; D is unresolved. The germline CDR1 and CDR2 sequences are SGHNT and YYREEE (reference sequence). The CDR3 consists of 13 residues. V lost 3 bases, J lost 1 base, and 7 bases lay in between. CDR3 in amino acids: CASSYTENTEAFF. For the CDR3, the DNA is TGTGCCAGCAGCTATACAGAGAACACTGAAGCTTTCTTT.

This clone was seen only once. The chain carries TRBV28 and TRBJ2-7, with 8 nucleotides matching TRBD1. The CDR3 has 14 amino acids. Germline CDR1 MDHEN, CDR2 SYDVKM. J lost 6 bases, V lost 2 bases, and 6 bases had no gene match. The CDR3 DNA reads as TGTGCCAGCAGTTTAGGGCAGGGGGCCTTCGAGCAGTACTTC. Amino acids: CASSLGQGAFEQYF.

The V call is TRBV2, the J call TRBJ2-1; 8 bases match TRBD2. The CDR3 runs to 13 residues. Germline V gene lookup returns CDR1 SNHLY and CDR2 FYNNEI. After removal of 8 bases from V and 4 bases from J, the junction contained 4 bases not matched to a gene. CDR3 nucleotides: TGTGCCAGCGCCGCGGGAGGATACAATGAGCAGTTCTTC. This gives the protein CASAAGGYNEQFF.

The rearrangement links TRBV12-3 or TRBV12-4 to TRBJ1-2; D may be TRBD1 (5 bases). Trimming took 6 bases from V and 8 from J, leaving 16 bases between them. There are 13 residues in the CDR3. CDR3 coding DNA: TGTGCCAGCAGCCTTCAGGGACTTGGGGGCTACACCTTC. This encodes CASSLQGLGGYTF.

This rearrangement joins TRBV30 to TRBJ1-1; the D gene is possibly TRBD1 (6 bases). Trimming pared 4 bases from V and 0 bases from J, leaving 9 bases between. The CDR3 runs to 13 residues. From germline, CDR1 is GTSNPN and CDR2 SVGIG (reference sequence). The CDR3 sequence: CAWIGQLNTEAFF. The CDR3, as DNA: TGTGCCTGGATAGGACAGTTGAACACTGAAGCTTTCTTT.

This chain joins TRBV7-2 and TRBJ1-6; no reliable D call. Germline V gene sequence: CDR1 SGHTA, CDR2 FQGNSA. Trimming left V 4 bases short and J 14 bases short, with 15 bases between. The CDR3 is 13 residues long. This CDR3 is CASSSRWSPALHF. CDR3 sequence (DNA): TGTGCCAGCAGCTCCCGTTGGTCTCCGGCCCTCCACTTT.

This chain connects TRBV3-1 (or the pseudogene TRBV3-2) to TRBJ2-1; TRBD2 is a possible D gene (5 bases). V lost 4 bases and J lost 4, with 14 bases in between. Looked up from germline, CDR1 is LGHDT and CDR2 is YNNKEL (reference sequence). The CDR3 spans 15 residues. CDR3 residues: CASSPQMSGYNEQFF. The CDR3 nucleotides read TGTGCCAGCAGCCCTCAGATGTCGGGATACAATGAGCAGTTCTTC.

The rearrangement links TRBV10-3 to TRBJ1-3; D perhaps matches TRBD1 (6 bases). The CDR3 length is 14 residues. The V end lost 6 bases, the J end lost 4 bases, and 13 bases lay between the germline ends. Germline V gene data show CDR1 as ENHRY and CDR2 as SYGVKD. The CDR3 coding sequence is TGTGCCATCAGCCTGGGACATTCCGGAAACACCATATATTTT. It translates to CAISLGHSGNTIYF.

The chain uses TRBV19 and TRBJ2-3, with 9 bases aligning to TRBD1. This CDR3 is 15 amino acids long. V dropped 4 bases and J dropped 4; count of bases not matched to a gene: 6. The V gene's germline CDR1 is LNHDA and CDR2 SQIVND (reference sequence). In nucleotides, the CDR3 is TGTGCCAGTAGTACCCGGGACAGGGACCCAGATACGCAGTATTTT. Encoded protein: CASSTRDRDPDTQYF.